The 24 T cell receptor beta chains given below trace back to one sample, sequenced in a study of blood T cells in healthy people across ages. A second PCR, run for about 7 to 11 cycles, used a sample-barcoded 5' primer plus a J-beta primer mix. TCRdb independently ran MiXCR on the 5' RACE reads; one entry per CDR3 protein. The sample holds 1.5 million to 2 million distinct CDR3 sequences; roughly 27% are singletons and the top ten take less than 9.5%. Material for sequencing was blood. Receptors originate from a woman in her 30s in good health.

The J gene is TRBJ2-5, the V gene TRBV12-5; D is ambiguous. Germline V CDR1 and CDR2: LGHNT, FRNRAP. V shed 3 bases and J shed 4 bases, with 12 bases lying between them. This CDR3 has 14 residues. For the CDR3, the DNA is TGTGCTAGTGGTTTAGCAGCCGCTCGAGAGACCCAGTACTTC. Residues: CASGLAAARETQYF.

Of note for this clonotype: One base away lies a much larger clone, so this may be a sequencing read error. The chain is built from TRBV3-1 and TRBJ2-1; D gene ambiguous. This CDR3 spans 14 amino acids. Trimming took 4 bases from V and 4 from J, leaving 11 bases between them. CDR1 LGHDT and CDR2 YNNKEL come from the germline V gene (reference sequence). Here the CDR3 DNA reads TGTGCCAGCAGCCGGGCAGACGTATACAATGAGCAGTTCTTC. It codes for CASSRADVYNEQFF.

This clonotype has only a few counts. The chain has TRBV28 and TRBJ2-3; tentatively, D is TRBD2 (5 bases). Germline CDR1 MDHEN, CDR2 SYDVKM. The CDR3 sequence is 12 residues long. V was shortened by 5 bases and J by 8 bases, with 11 bases between the two germline ends. CDR3 residues: CASSPQRVTQYF. In DNA form, the CDR3 reads TGTGCCAGCAGTCCGCAGAGGGTTACGCAGTATTTT.

This clonotype appeared once. CDR3 sequence reads: CSAGPASGGEWDTQYF. The CDR3 DNA reads TGCAGTGCTGGACCCGCTAGCGGGGGGGAGTGGGATACGCAGTATTTT. The chain uses TRBV20-1 and TRBJ2-3; TRBD2 aligns across 12 bases. The CDR3 is made up of 16 amino acids. J lost 6 bases, V lost 5 bases, and 12 bases had no gene match. Germline values: CDR1 DFQATT, CDR2 SNEGSKA (reference sequence).

This chain connects TRBV14 to TRBJ2-1, with D uncertain. V lost 4 bases and J lost 8, with 15 bases in between. The CDR3 loop spans 14 amino acids. Germline lookup yields CDR1 SGHDN and CDR2 FVKESK. CDR3 sequence (DNA): TGTGCCAGCAGCCGGGAACAATCTCTGGATGAGCAGTTCTTC. Translated: CASSREQSLDEQFF.

This clonotype occurred a few times. The chain recombines TRBV10-3 with TRBJ2-3; 13 bases are shared with TRBD2. Germline V gene data show CDR1 as ENHRY and CDR2 as SYGVKD. Trimming removed 8 bases from V and 14 bases from J; junction bases left unmatched: 19. There are 16 residues in the CDR3. The CDR3: CAIGSSAGLAGAERYF. The CDR3 nucleotides read TGTGCCATCGGCTCAAGTGCAGGACTAGCGGGAGCGGAGCGGTATTTT.

The V and J genes are TRBV20-1 and TRBJ2-1, with D uncertain. Per germline, CDR1 DFQATT and CDR2 SNEGSKA (reference sequence). The CDR3 loop spans 12 amino acids. V was cut by 6 bases and J by 8 bases, with 14 bases left in between. For the CDR3, the DNA is TGCAGTGCAAACTCCCCGGTCGATGAGCAGTTCTTC. Residues: CSANSPVDEQFF.

The chain couples TRBV12-3 or TRBV12-4 to TRBJ2-1, with D possibly matching TRBD1 (5 bases). V shed 5 bases and J shed 8 bases, with 19 bases lying between them. The CDR3 consists of 15 residues. CDR3 coding DNA: TGTGCCAGCAGTGCTCCTGGGGCGCTCGGCGATGAGCAGTTCTTC. It yields the protein CASSAPGALGDEQFF.

This clonotype was found a few times. The chain links TRBV5-1 to TRBJ1-1; 8 nucleotides line up with TRBD1. The CDR3 has 16 amino acids. After removal of 4 bases from V and 1 base from J, the junction contained 9 bases not matched to a gene. The V gene's germline CDR1 is SGHRS and CDR2 YFSETQ. DNA for the CDR3: TGCGCCAGCAGCCTGCCGGGGGGACAGGCGAACACTGAAGCTTTCTTT. Amino acid sequence: CASSLPGGQANTEAFF.

This clonotype occurred a few times. The J gene is TRBJ1-1, the V gene TRBV29-1, with D possibly TRBD1 on 6 matching bases. Trimming stripped 5 bases from V and 1 base from J, with 11 bases between. CDR3 length equals 13 residues. CDR1 and CDR2 (germline): SQVTM, ANQGSEA. DNA for the CDR3: TGCAGCGTTACAAAGGGGGGGAACACTGAAGCTTTCTTT. Translation gives CSVTKGGNTEAFF.

This clonotype has a handful of counts. V usage is TRBV12-3 or TRBV12-4 and J usage is TRBJ1-2; no clear D. This CDR3 has 11 residues. Trimming removed 6 bases at V and 9 bases at J, with 11 bases between. The DNA for the CDR3 is TGTGCCAGCAGCCTTACTCAGAGCTACACCTTC. Amino acids: CASSLTQSYTF.

The chain links TRBV27 to TRBJ2-1, with 8 bases fitting TRBD2. CDR3 length: 16 residues. V was pared by 5 bases and J by 9 bases, with 15 bases of the junction left unmatched. Germline V lookup: CDR1 MNHEY, CDR2 SMNVEV (reference sequence). The CDR3 sequence: CASSPSGGLAGGEQFF. Written as DNA, the CDR3 is TGTGCCAGCAGTCCCTCTGGGGGTCTAGCGGGCGGTGAGCAGTTCTTC.

The CDR3 DNA is TGCGCCAGCAGCTTGGGAGAGACAGGGGGCCGAACTAATGAAAAACTGTTTTTT. This gives the protein CASSLGETGGRTNEKLFF. The chain has TRBV5-1 and TRBJ1-4; 10 nucleotides match TRBD1. CDR1 is SGHRS, CDR2 YFSETQ, per germline. V was pared by 0 bases and J by 1 base, with 6 bases of the junction left unmatched. The CDR3 has 18 amino acids.

Many counts were recorded for this clonotype. This chain links TRBV5-1 with TRBJ2-7; 7 bases fit TRBD1. Germline assignment: CDR1 SGHRS and CDR2 YFSETQ. V lost 4 bases and J lost 8; bases outside the gene matches: 12. The CDR3 spans 14 residues. The CDR3 DNA reads as TGCGCCAGCAGCCCGGGGACAGTTGGTACGAAGCAGTACTTC. Its protein product is CASSPGTVGTKQYF. The full variable domain, with the rest looked up from reference TRBV5-1 and TRBJ2-7, is KAGVTQTPRYLIKTRGQQVTLSCSPISGHRSVSWYQQTPGQGLQFLFEYFSETQRNKGNFPGRFSGRQFSNSRSEMNVSTLELGDSALYLCASSPGTVGTKQYFGPGTRLTVT.

Only a few counts were recorded for this clonotype. The genes are TRBV20-1 and TRBJ2-5; D could derive from TRBD1 or TRBD2 (5 bases each). The V gene's germline CDR1 is DFQATT and CDR2 SNEGSKA (reference sequence). This CDR3 contains 13 residues. Trimming took off 3 bases at V and 1 base at J, with 9 bases between the two ends. CDR3: CSASPGPQETQYF. The CDR3 DNA sequence: TGCAGTGCTAGTCCGGGGCCCCAAGAGACCCAGTACTTC.

To note about this clonotype: A much larger clone differs by one base, so this may be a read error. V is TRBV11-3 and J is TRBJ2-2, with unresolved D. Germline values: CDR1 SGHNT, CDR2 YENEEA. This CDR3 comprises 12 residues. The CDR3: CAGSLVTGELFF. As DNA, the CDR3 is TGTGCCGGCAGCTTAGTCACCGGGGAGCTGTTTTTT.

V usage is TRBV3-1 and J usage is TRBJ2-1; 9 bases map to TRBD2. The last part of the DNA fits TRBJ2-7 better; the J call may be wrong. The CDR3 consists of 16 residues. In germline, CDR1 is LGHDT, CDR2 YNNKEL (reference sequence). This chain's CDR3 is CASSQDLLAGYNEQYF. CDR3 nucleotide sequence: TGTGCCAGCAGCCAAGATCTGCTAGCGGGGTACAATGAGCAGTACTTC.

The sample holds many counts of this clonotype. The genes are TRBV3-1 and TRBJ2-1; 13 nucleotides match TRBD2. This CDR3 is built from 16 residues. Trimming took 0 bases from V and 9 from J; bases not matched to a gene: 5. CDR1 and CDR2 from the germline V gene are LGHDT and YNNKEL (reference sequence). CDR3 sequence reads: CASSQDWTSGSSEQFF. CDR3 in DNA: TGTGCCAGCAGCCAAGATTGGACTAGCGGGAGCAGTGAGCAGTTCTTC.

This CDR3 reads CASRGTGGVIEKLFF. In nucleotides, the CDR3 is TGTGCCAGCAGGGGGACAGGGGGCGTGATTGAAAAACTGTTTTTT. The rearrangement links TRBV12-3 or TRBV12-4 to TRBJ1-4; 12 bases are shared with TRBD1. Trimming removed 6 bases from V and 7 bases from J; junction bases left unmatched: 6. This CDR3 is 15 amino acids long.

This clonotype occurred once. The V gene is TRBV7-2, the J gene TRBJ1-5; D is unresolved. Trimming left V 0 bases short and J 6 bases short, with 12 bases between. CDR1 and CDR2 from the germline V gene are SGHTA and FQGNSA. CDR3 length: 15 residues. For the CDR3, the DNA is TGTGCCAGCAGCTTAGCGTACATTCCAGGTCAGCCCCAGCATTTT. It specifies CASSLAYIPGQPQHF. The full variable domain, completed using reference TRBV7-2 and TRBJ1-5, is GAGVSQSPSNKVTEKGKDVELRCDPISGHTALYWYRQSLGQGLEFLIYFQGNSAPDKSGLPSDRFSAERTGGSVSTLTIQRTQQEDSAVYLCASSLAYIPGQPQHFGDGTRLSIL.

This clonotype was seen a few times. This chain links TRBV6-2 or TRBV6-3 with TRBJ2-1; 13 nucleotides match TRBD2. Trimming removed 7 bases from V and 8 bases from J; junction bases left unmatched: 14. Germline-derived CDR1 and CDR2 are MNHEY and SVGEGT. CDR3 length: 17 amino acids. CDR3 nucleotides: TGTGCCAGCAAACTAGCGGGAGGGCCGGGGCTCGAAGATGAGCAGTTCTTC. Amino acid sequence: CASKLAGGPGLEDEQFF.

The rearrangement uses TRBV7-2 and TRBJ1-4; 7 bases fit TRBD1. The germline V gene encodes CDR1 SGHTA and CDR2 FQGNSA. The CDR3 covers 16 residues. The V and J ends lost 5 bases and 7 bases, in that order; junction bases with no gene match: 13. The CDR3 spells CASSPERTGEREKLFF. CDR3 in DNA: TGTGCCAGCAGCCCCGAAAGGACAGGAGAACGTGAAAAACTGTTTTTT. The whole variable domain, filled in from reference TRBV7-2 and TRBJ1-4, reads GAGVSQSPSNKVTEKGKDVELRCDPISGHTALYWYRQSLGQGLEFLIYFQGNSAPDKSGLPSDRFSAERTGGSVSTLTIQRTQQEDSAVYLCASSPERTGEREKLFFGSGTQLSVL.

J is TRBJ2-3 and V is TRBV19; D is possibly TRBD2 (6 bases). The germline V and J ends were trimmed by 7 bases and 2 bases, with 19 bases remaining between them. Germline CDR1 is LNHDA and CDR2 is SQIVND (reference sequence). The CDR3 spans 16 residues. This CDR3 reads CASTDNGRGPTDTQYF. The CDR3 nucleotides are TGTGCCAGTACCGATAACGGGCGGGGTCCCACAGATACGCAGTATTTT. Full variable domain (missing parts from reference TRBV19 and TRBJ2-3): DGGITQSPKYLFRKEGQNVTLSCEQNLNHDAMYWYRQDPGQGLRLIYYSQIVNDFQKGDIAEGYSVSREKKESFPLTVTSAQKNPTAFYLCASTDNGRGPTDTQYFGPGTRLTVL.

There are a few counts of this clonotype. The chain joins TRBV9 to TRBJ2-7; the match to TRBD1 covers 7 bases. Germline assignment: CDR1 SGDLS and CDR2 YYNGEE. The length of the CDR3 is 13 residues. V dropped 3 bases and J dropped 7; count of bases not matched to a gene: 7. The CDR3 sequence is CASSDRGYDEQYF. CDR3 nucleotide sequence: TGTGCCAGCAGCGACAGGGGATATGATGAGCAGTACTTC.